The rows below give T cell receptor beta chains drawn from one sample of a study of OX40 agonist ivuxolimab in advanced cancers. Some clones are missing from TCRdb's copy, which holds only in-frame ones; the method was immunoSEQ multiplex PCR. The repertoire holds 100,000 or so clones, with around 86% as singletons. Source: CD4+ or CD8+ T cells sorted from blood, taken in a trial of the OX40 agonist ivuxolimab. These receptors were collected from an adult with an advanced solid tumor such as melanoma, head and neck, liver or kidney cancer. Both conserved end residues are part of each CDR3. The order of the fields is V gene, D gene, clone size, J gene, CDR3 protein, CDR3 DNA. D genes are given only for firm matches. Part of the rows lack a size; the others show once, few, many or a class for expanded clones.

TRBV18	TRBD1	-	TRBJ2-3	CASSPGQGTDTQYF	TGTGCCAGCTCACCAGGACAGGGCACAGATACGCAGTATTTT
TRBV7-9	TRBD2	-	TRBJ2-1	CASSLLASGRAINEQFF	TGTGCCAGCAGCTTACTGGCTAGCGGGAGGGCTATCAATGAGCAGTTCTTC
TRBV6-5	TRBD1	-	TRBJ1-6	CASNLRGTDNSPLHF	TGTGCCAGCAATCTACGCGGGACAGATAATTCACCCCTCCACTTT
TRBV7-9	-	-	TRBJ1-2	CASSSDSWAF	TGTGCCAGCAGCTCCGACAGTTGGGCCTTC
TRBV7-9	TRBD1	-	TRBJ1-3	CASLNDREGNTIYF	TGTGCCAGCCTCAACGACAGGGAGGGAAACACCATATATTTT
TRBV5-1	-	-	TRBJ2-5	CASSLGVSETQYF	TGCGCCAGCAGCTTGGGGGTATCGGAGACCCAGTACTTC
TRBV2	-	-	TRBJ2-2	CASSGTAANTGELFF	TGTGCCAGCAGCGGGACTGCCGCGAACACCGGGGAGCTGTTTTTT
TRBV5-1	TRBD1	-	TRBJ1-1	CASSALYRGDTEAFF	TGCGCCAGCAGCGCTTTATACAGGGGTGACACTGAAGCTTTCTTT
TRBV5-8	TRBD1	-	TRBJ1-1	CASSQGQGSTEAFF	TGTGCCAGCAGCCAGGGACAGGGGTCCACTGAAGCTTTCTTT
TRBV11-2	TRBD2	-	TRBJ2-1	CASSLVRLAGSNEQFF	TGTGCCAGCAGCTTAGTTCGGCTAGCGGGAAGTAATGAGCAGTTCTTC
TRBV2	-	-	TRBJ1-5	CASSGDGRNQPQHF	TGTGCCAGCAGTGGGGACGGTAGAAATCAGCCCCAGCATTTT
TRBV20-1	-	-	TRBJ2-7	CSATNAYEQYF	TGCAGTGCCACCAACGCCTACGAGCAGTACTTC
TRBV7-2	TRBD2	-	TRBJ2-4	CASSSPTSGWLAKNIQYF	TGTGCCAGCAGCTCGCCGACTAGCGGGTGGCTAGCCAAAAACATTCAGTACTTC
TRBV7-8	-	-	TRBJ2-7	CASSQGPSYEQYF	TGTGCCAGCAGCCAGGGACCAAGCTACGAGCAGTACTTC
TRBV4-1	-	-	TRBJ1-5	CASSQDDRDQPQHF	TGCGCCAGCAGCCAAGATGATCGGGATCAGCCCCAGCATTTT
TRBV9	-	-	TRBJ2-1	CASSADYDNEQFF	TGTGCCAGCAGCGCGGACTACGACAATGAGCAGTTCTTC
TRBV2	TRBD2	once	TRBJ2-3	CASILAGDADTQYF	TGTGCCAGCATCCTAGCGGGAGACGCAGATACGCAGTATTTT
TRBV2	TRBD2	-	TRBJ2-7	CASSAFSSGSAYEQYF	TGTGCCAGCAGTGCGTTCTCTAGCGGGAGTGCGTACGAGCAGTACTTC
TRBV5-6	-	-	TRBJ1-2	CASSLGRRDQYGYTF	TGTGCCAGCAGCTTGGGGAGGCGGGACCAGTATGGCTACACCTTC
TRBV2	TRBD1	-	TRBJ2-5	CASSALGQPQETQYF	TGTGCCAGCAGCGCACTGGGACAGCCCCAAGAGACCCAGTACTTC
TRBV2	-	-	TRBJ2-7	CASSLGLGYEQYF	TGTGCCAGCTCACTAGGCCTCGGCTACGAGCAGTACTTC
TRBV6-6	-	-	TRBJ2-3	CASSPVSRADTQYF	TGTGCCAGCAGTCCCGTCTCACGAGCAGATACGCAGTATTTT
TRBV10-3	-	-	TRBJ2-7	CAISVVPQAEQYF	TGTGCCATCAGTGTAGTTCCGCAAGCCGAGCAGTACTTC
TRBV30	TRBD2	-	TRBJ2-2	CAWSGTSGRAGELFF	TGTGCCTGGAGCGGGACTAGCGGGAGGGCCGGGGAGCTGTTTTTT
TRBV1	-	-	TRBJ2-7	CTSSQEDGEKGSYEQYF	TGCACCAGCAGCCAAGAAGACGGGGAAAAGGGCTCCTACGAGCAGTACTTC
TRBV2	-	-	TRBJ1-4	CASTPNQGKLFF	TGTGCCAGCACCCCGAACCAGGGAAAACTGTTTTTT
TRBV6-6	-	-	TRBJ1-1	CASSLQSYRTEAFF	TGTGCCAGCAGCCTACAAAGCTACCGCACTGAAGCTTTCTTT
TRBV11-2	TRBD2	-	TRBJ2-3	CASSSVAGLGLDTQYF	TGTGCCAGCAGCTCTGTAGCGGGATTAGGGTTAGATACGCAGTATTTT